What follows are 14 T cell receptor beta chains derived from one specimen sequenced in a study of PD-L1 blockade in urothelial cancer. Sequencing used immunoSEQ multiplex PCR; TCRdb keeps in-frame clones, though not all of them. This table has more than 30,000 clones, around 80% appearing once. Source: PBMCs, taken around atezolizumab (anti-PD-L1) treatment. All receptors derive from a man in his sixties with urothelial cancer.

The V call is TRBV19, the J call TRBJ2-1, with a weak D call TRBD2 (6 bases). Germline CDR1 and CDR2: LNHDA and SQIVND (reference sequence). Trimming took 7 bases from V and 7 from J, leaving 14 bases between them. This CDR3 region has 13 residues. CDR3 sequence (DNA): TGTGCCAGTACCCCGCGGGGTATTAATGAGCAGTTCTTC. As protein: CASTPRGINEQFF. Supplemented by reference TRBV19 and TRBJ2-1, the full variable domain reads DGGITQSPKYLFRKEGQNVTLSCEQNLNHDAMYWYRQDPGQGLRLIYYSQIVNDFQKGDIAEGYSVSREKKESFPLTVTSAQKNPTAFYLCASTPRGINEQFFGPGTRLTVL.

The chain joins TRBV19 to TRBJ2-7; a possible D gene is TRBD1 (8 bases). Trimming removed 5 bases at V and 7 bases at J, with 27 bases between. The CDR3 has 17 residues. CDR1 is LNHDA and CDR2 is SQIVND in the germline V gene (reference sequence). In DNA, the CDR3 is TGTGCCAGTAGTTCCGGGAGGAGGACAGGGAGGCCTTTGGAGCAGTACTTC. Amino acids: CASSSGRRTGRPLEQYF.

In this sample, this clone turned up a few times. This chain connects TRBV2 to TRBJ1-1, with D unresolved. The CDR3 loop spans 13 amino acids. Germline CDR1 and CDR2: SNHLY and FYNNEI. The germline V and J ends were trimmed by 7 bases and 0 bases, with 9 bases remaining between them. The CDR3 DNA sequence: TGTGCCAGCACGGTGGGCATGAACACTGAAGCTTTCTTT. This gives the protein CASTVGMNTEAFF. The full variable domain, its missing parts supplied by reference TRBV2 and TRBJ1-1, is EPEVTQTPSHQVTQMGQEVILRCVPISNHLYFYWYRQILGQKVEFLVSFYNNEISEKSEIFDDQFSVERPDGSNFTLKIRSTKLEDSAMYFCASTVGMNTEAFFGQGTRLTVV.

The genes are TRBV9 and TRBJ1-2; weak D call: TRBD1 (6 bases). The V gene lost 5 bases and the J gene lost 4 bases, with 15 bases spanning the gap. Germline loops: CDR1 SGDLS, CDR2 YYNGEE. This CDR3 is 14 amino acids long. The CDR3 sequence is CASSPQGLGYGYTF. As DNA, the CDR3 is TGTGCCAGCAGTCCGCAGGGGCTGGGCTATGGCTACACCTTC.

This chain links TRBV6-5 with TRBJ2-2; 9 bases map to TRBD1. The V segment lost 6 bases and the J segment 8 bases; nucleotides outside the gene matches: 4. This CDR3 contains 13 residues. Germline V gene sequence: CDR1 MNHEY, CDR2 SVGAGI. CDR3 protein: CASRGTGMGELFF. The CDR3 DNA follows: TGTGCCAGCAGGGGGACAGGGATGGGGGAGCTGTTTTTT.

In DNA, the CDR3 is TGCGCCAGCAGCCAAGCCCGGGGACTAGCGGGAGAAGGGGATACGCAGTATTTT. It encodes CASSQARGLAGEGDTQYF. The chain uses TRBV4-1 and TRBJ2-3; 14 nucleotides line up with TRBD2. Looked up from germline, CDR1 is MGHRA and CDR2 is YSYEKL. The V gene end was trimmed by 1 base and the J gene end by 6 bases; junction bases not matched to a gene: 9. The CDR3 covers 18 residues.

V and J are TRBV7-2 and TRBJ2-7; D is unclear. The V gene lost 5 bases and the J gene lost 1 base, with 12 bases spanning the gap. The CDR3 consists of 14 residues. The germline gives CDR1 SGHTA, CDR2 FQGNSA. CDR3 sequence: CASSQVGQSYEQYF. CDR3 bases: TGTGCCAGCAGCCAGGTTGGGCAGTCCTACGAGCAGTACTTC. The variable domain in full, with the rest retrieved from reference TRBV7-2 and TRBJ2-7, is GAGVSQSPSNKVTEKGKDVELRCDPISGHTALYWYRQSLGQGLEFLIYFQGNSAPDKSGLPSDRFSAERTGGSVSTLTIQRTQQEDSAVYLCASSQVGQSYEQYFGPGTRLTVT.

The genes are TRBV7-3 and TRBJ2-7; tentatively, D is TRBD2 (6 bases). CDR3 size: 13 residues. Germline values: CDR1 SGHTA, CDR2 FQGTGA. V was shortened by 5 bases and J by 9 bases, with 17 bases between the two germline ends. Here the CDR3 DNA reads TGTGCCAGCAGCGCCTCTCCGGGAGCACGGCAGTACTTC. Its translation is CASSASPGARQYF.

The V and J genes are TRBV11-3 and TRBJ2-5, with 7 bases fitting TRBD1. V lost 5 bases to trimming and J lost 5 bases; unmatched junction nucleotides: 5. The CDR3 is 13 amino acids. Germline V gene data show CDR1 as SGHNT and CDR2 as YENEEA. This CDR3 reads CASSPGGLETQYF. As DNA, the CDR3 is TGTGCCAGCAGCCCAGGGGGTTTGGAGACCCAGTACTTC.

The V gene is TRBV30, the J gene TRBJ2-7, with TRBD1 matching over 7 bases. The ends lost 0 bases at V and 6 bases at J; junction bases unmatched: 8. The CDR3 loop spans 14 amino acids. Germline V lookup: CDR1 GTSNPN, CDR2 SVGIG (reference sequence). DNA for the CDR3: TGTGCCTGGAGTGTTGGGAAATCAGGGGGCGAGCAGTACTTC. Translation: CAWSVGKSGGEQYF.

The rearrangement uses TRBV27 and TRBJ2-7; 8 bases align to TRBD1. The CDR3 is made up of 15 amino acids. Trimming removed 3 bases from V and 2 bases from J; junction bases left unmatched: 6. The V gene's germline CDR1 is MNHEY and CDR2 SMNVEV (reference sequence). The CDR3 reads CASSFRPGGPYEQYF. DNA of the CDR3: TGTGCCAGCAGTTTCAGGCCAGGGGGCCCCTACGAGCAGTACTTC.

This rearrangement joins TRBV30 to TRBJ1-1; the match to TRBD1 covers 7 bases. The V segment lost 3 bases and the J segment 2 bases; nucleotides outside the gene matches: 3. CDR1 is GTSNPN and CDR2 is SVGIG in the germline V gene (reference sequence). This CDR3 comprises 13 residues. Written as DNA, the CDR3 is TGTGCCTGGAGCCGACAGGGAAACACTGAAGCTTTCTTT. It translates to CAWSRQGNTEAFF. Based on the CDR3 plus reference TRBV30 and TRBJ1-1, the full variable domain is SQTIHQWPATLVQPVGSPLSLECTVEGTSNPNLYWYRQAAGRGLQLLFYSVGIGQISSEVPQNLSASRPQDRQFILSSKKLLLSDSGFYLCAWSRQGNTEAFFGQGTRLTVV.

This chain connects TRBV5-1 to TRBJ2-7; 11 bases are a match to TRBD2. The ends lost 4 bases at V and 4 bases at J; junction bases unmatched: 7. CDR1 is SGHRS and CDR2 is YFSETQ in the germline V gene. This CDR3 comprises 15 residues. CDR3 protein: CASSLAGLAAYEQYF. For the CDR3, the DNA is TGCGCCAGCAGCCTGGCGGGACTAGCGGCTTACGAGCAGTACTTC.

The chain links TRBV9 to TRBJ2-3; a possible D gene is TRBD1 (5 bases). Germline loops: CDR1 SGDLS, CDR2 YYNGEE. V gave up 3 bases and J gave up 2 bases, with 10 bases separating them. The length of the CDR3 is 14 residues. The CDR3 here is CASSAGHITDTQYF. In DNA form, the CDR3 reads TGTGCCAGCAGCGCTGGACACATCACAGATACGCAGTATTTT.